The 27 T cell receptor beta chains below were found in one sample sequenced in a study of identical twins. TCRdb independently ran MiXCR on the 5' RACE reads; one entry per CDR3 protein. This table holds 1.5 million to 2 million distinct CDR3 sequences, 32% found once. Sequencing used cord blood. These receptors all stem from a newborn girl in good health.

J is TRBJ2-3 and V is TRBV7-9; D is unclear. CDR3 length: 11 residues. Trimming cost V 10 bases and J 6 bases, with 11 bases left between them. Looked up from germline, CDR1 is SEHNR and CDR2 is FQNEAQ (reference sequence). DNA for the CDR3: TGTGCCACCACAGTAATGGATACGCAGTATTTT. Protein: CATTVMDTQYF.

The V call is TRBV11-2, the J call TRBJ2-3; 10 bases align to TRBD1. The CDR3 runs to 15 residues. Germline V gives CDR1 SGHAT, CDR2 FQNNGV. Trimming removed 5 bases from V and 4 bases from J; junction bases left unmatched: 6. CDR3 bases: TGTGCCAGCAGCGTGACCGGGACAGGGGCAGATACGCAGTATTTT. It is translated as CASSVTGTGADTQYF.

The chain joins TRBV2 to TRBJ2-7; 9 bases map to TRBD1. Per the germline V gene, CDR1 is SNHLY and CDR2 is FYNNEI. With V trimmed by 4 bases and J by 7 bases, 8 bases remained unmatched. The CDR3 covers 14 residues. The CDR3, as DNA: TGTGCCAGCAGTGCTGGGACAGGGACTGCGGAGCAGTACTTC. It specifies CASSAGTGTAEQYF.

The table lists this clonotype with many counts. The chain links TRBV6-6 to TRBJ2-7; 10 bases are a match to TRBD1. Germline V gene data show CDR1 as MNHNY and CDR2 as SVGAGI (reference sequence). This CDR3 comprises 15 residues. V dropped 0 bases and J dropped 4; count of bases not matched to a gene: 3. The CDR3 loop reads CASSYSAGQGYEQYF. CDR3 DNA: TGTGCCAGCAGTTACTCCGCGGGACAGGGGTACGAGCAGTACTTC.

CDR3 DNA: TGTGCCAGCAGCTTAGAGTGGAGGTCCTACGAGCAGTACTTC. Translating gives CASSLEWRSYEQYF. The rearrangement links TRBV7-6 to TRBJ2-7, with D perhaps matching TRBD2 (5 bases). Germline V gene lookup returns CDR1 SGHVS and CDR2 FNYEAQ. CDR3 length equals 14 residues. V shed 1 base and J shed 1 base, with 8 bases lying between them. Variable domain in full (rest from reference TRBV7-6 and TRBJ2-7): GAGVSQSPRYKVTKRGQDVALRCDPISGHVSLYWYRQALGQGPEFLTYFNYEAQQDKSGLPNDRFSAERPEGSISTLTIQRTEQRDSAMYRCASSLEWRSYEQYFGPGTRLTVT.

The sample holds a few counts of this clonotype. The chain uses TRBV5-1 and TRBJ2-7; D not certain. V gave up 0 bases and J gave up 5 bases, with 12 bases separating them. The CDR3 extends over 14 amino acids. Germline-derived CDR1 and CDR2 are SGHRS and YFSETQ. The CDR3 nucleotides read TGCGCCAGCAGCTTGGGAAGTCCTGGTCACGAGCAGTACTTC. Translating it yields CASSLGSPGHEQYF. The variable domain in full, with the rest retrieved from reference TRBV5-1 and TRBJ2-7, is KAGVTQTPRYLIKTRGQQVTLSCSPISGHRSVSWYQQTPGQGLQFLFEYFSETQRNKGNFPGRFSGRQFSNSRSEMNVSTLELGDSALYLCASSLGSPGHEQYFGPGTRLTVT.

The chain carries TRBV2 and TRBJ2-4; D not resolved. The length of the CDR3 is 16 residues. Germline V gene lookup returns CDR1 SNHLY and CDR2 FYNNEI. The V end was cut by 4 bases, the J end by 0 bases, with 13 bases between. CDR3 sequence (DNA): TGTGCCAGCAGTGCTCCTCAAACCTTAGCCAAAAACATTCAGTACTTC. This sequence encodes CASSAPQTLAKNIQYF.

This clonotype was recorded a few times. This chain connects TRBV5-1 to TRBJ1-1; 7 bases are shared with TRBD1. The CDR3 length is 19 residues. The trim removed 0 bases at V and 3 bases at J, leaving 17 bases unmatched. The germline V gene encodes CDR1 SGHRS and CDR2 YFSETQ. The CDR3 protein is CASSLAAPGQRPVYTEAFF. The DNA of the CDR3 is TGCGCCAGCAGCTTGGCCGCTCCGGGACAGCGCCCCGTGTACACTGAAGCTTTCTTT.

The V call is TRBV7-9, the J call TRBJ1-2, with D hard to call. This CDR3 contains 12 residues. CDR1 and CDR2 from the germline V gene are SEHNR and FQNEAQ (reference sequence). The V end lost 0 bases, the J end lost 8 bases, and 7 bases lay between the germline ends. The CDR3 loop is CASSLASKGYTF. CDR3 coding DNA: TGTGCCAGCAGCTTAGCGAGCAAAGGCTACACCTTC.

The chain joins TRBV5-1 to TRBJ2-3; 7 bases are a match to TRBD2. The CDR3 length is 18 residues. Germline loops: CDR1 SGHRS, CDR2 YFSETQ. V dropped 2 bases and J dropped 0; count of bases not matched to a gene: 12. CDR3 protein: CASSFLSAGALSTDTQYF. The CDR3 DNA reads as TGCGCCAGCAGCTTTCTTAGTGCGGGAGCACTTAGCACAGATACGCAGTATTTT.

This clonotype was seen only a few times. The rearrangement joins TRBV3-1 to TRBJ2-5; tentative D call: TRBD2 (5 bases). V shed 7 bases and J shed 2 bases, with 17 bases lying between them. From germline, CDR1 is LGHDT and CDR2 YNNKEL (reference sequence). The CDR3 is 15 residues long. CDR3 in DNA: TGTGCCAGCATCGAGGGCGGTCGAAGTCAAGAGACCCAGTACTTC. Protein product: CASIEGGRSQETQYF.

The V and J genes are TRBV20-1 and TRBJ2-7, with no clear D. CDR3 length equals 14 residues. V lost 0 bases and J 2 bases, leaving 11 bases between the germline ends. CDR1 DFQATT and CDR2 SNEGSKA come from the germline V gene (reference sequence). CDR3 in amino acids: CSARDSPRAYEQYF. CDR3 bases: TGCAGTGCTAGAGATAGCCCTAGGGCCTACGAGCAGTACTTC.

The genes are TRBV2 and TRBJ1-4; D ambiguous. This CDR3 region has 14 residues. Per germline, CDR1 SNHLY and CDR2 FYNNEI. Between the trimmed V and J ends, which lost 5 bases and 8 bases, there was a span of 15 bases. In nucleotides, the CDR3 is TGTGCCAGCAGTTTAGATCGGGCCGTAGAAAAACTGTTTTTT. Amino acid sequence: CASSLDRAVEKLFF. The whole variable domain, remainder taken from reference TRBV2 and TRBJ1-4, is EPEVTQTPSHQVTQMGQEVILRCVPISNHLYFYWYRQILGQKVEFLVSFYNNEISEKSEIFDDQFSVERPDGSNFTLKIRSTKLEDSAMYFCASSLDRAVEKLFFGSGTQLSVL.

A single count supports this clonotype. The chain carries TRBV29-1 and TRBJ1-2, with a weak D call TRBD1 (5 bases). CDR1 and CDR2 (germline): SQVTM, ANQGSEA. The CDR3 is made up of 13 amino acids. Trimming pared 4 bases from V and 5 bases from J, leaving 14 bases between. CDR3 DNA: TGCAGCGTTGGGTGGGAGGGGTGGTATGGCTACACCTTC. Residues: CSVGWEGWYGYTF.

V is TRBV20-1 and J is TRBJ1-1; D is unclear. This CDR3 contains 13 residues. Germline CDR1 reads DFQATT; CDR2 reads SNEGSKA (reference sequence). The V end was cut by 3 bases, the J end by 0 bases, with 8 bases between. The CDR3 coding sequence is TGCAGTGCTAGTAAGGGATTGAACACTGAAGCTTTCTTT. Its protein product is CSASKGLNTEAFF.

The J gene is TRBJ2-7, the V gene TRBV9, with 9 bases lining up with TRBD1. The CDR3 has 15 amino acids. Germline CDR1 and CDR2: SGDLS and YYNGEE. With V trimmed by 3 bases and J by 7 bases, 11 bases remained unmatched. CDR3 bases: TGTGCCAGCAGCGCCCGAGTACAGGGGGCGGGTGAGCAGTACTTC. It encodes CASSARVQGAGEQYF.

On this clonotype: Given a much more abundant clone one base away, this may be a read error. The chain employs TRBV12-5 and TRBJ1-2; D not certain. The CDR3 loop spans 15 amino acids. Per the germline V gene, CDR1 is LGHNT and CDR2 is FRNRAP. The V end lost 4 bases, the J end lost 6 bases, and 18 bases lay between the germline ends. CDR3 residues: CASGSVHPLRNGYTF. The CDR3 DNA reads TGTGCTAGTGGTTCGGTACATCCCCTAAGGAATGGCTACACCTTC.

The V and J genes are TRBV20-1 and TRBJ2-7, with TRBD2 matching 9 bases. The CDR3 is 13 residues long. Germline CDR1 DFQATT, CDR2 SNEGSKA (reference sequence). V was pared by 5 bases and J by 3 bases, with 5 bases of the junction left unmatched. The CDR3, as DNA: TGCAGTGCTGGACTTAGCGGGAGCTACGAGCAGTACTTC. As protein: CSAGLSGSYEQYF.

This clonotype was seen repeatedly, ten times or more. The genes are TRBV2 and TRBJ2-7; 8 nucleotides match TRBD2. CDR3 length equals 12 residues. CDR1 and CDR2 from the germline V gene are SNHLY and FYNNEI. J gave up 6 bases and V 5 bases, and 3 bases lay outside the gene matches. In nucleotides, the CDR3 is TGTGCCAGCAGTACGACTAGCGCCGAGCAGTACTTC. It yields the protein CASSTTSAEQYF.

This clonotype was detected many times. The V call is TRBV10-3, the J call TRBJ1-2; the D is unclear. Germline V CDR1 and CDR2: ENHRY, SYGVKD. Trimming stripped 0 bases from V and 3 bases from J, with 5 bases between. The CDR3 length is 13 residues. The CDR3 bases are TGTGCCATCAGTGAGTCGACGGACTATGGCTACACCTTC. Translated: CAISESTDYGYTF.

CDR3 amino acids: CSVDGPNEKLFF. The CDR3 nucleotides are TGCAGCGTTGACGGTCCGAATGAAAAACTGTTTTTT. This chain joins TRBV29-1 and TRBJ1-4, with D hard to call. Trimming cost V 3 bases and J 5 bases, with 7 bases left between them. This CDR3 region has 12 residues. Germline V CDR1 and CDR2: SQVTM, ANQGSEA.

J is TRBJ1-5 and V is TRBV19; 7 bases line up with TRBD1. Germline values: CDR1 LNHDA, CDR2 SQIVND (reference sequence). The CDR3 runs 15 residues. The V gene end was trimmed by 1 base and the J gene end by 7 bases; junction bases not matched to a gene: 7. DNA of the CDR3: TGTGCCAGTAGTATAGCTGACAGGGTCCCCCAGCCCCAGCATTTT. Residues: CASSIADRVPQPQHF.

CDR3 loop: CSARAAGGVDEQFF. The CDR3 DNA is TGCAGTGCTAGAGCGGCGGGAGGAGTAGACGAGCAGTTCTTC. The V call is TRBV20-1, the J call TRBJ2-1, with TRBD2 matching 8 bases. Germline V gives CDR1 DFQATT, CDR2 SNEGSKA (reference sequence). The CDR3 length is 14 residues. After removal of 1 base from V and 10 bases from J, the junction contained 9 bases not matched to a gene.

This clonotype showed up just a few times. J is TRBJ2-7 and V is TRBV10-3; 9 nucleotides match TRBD1. Germline V gives CDR1 ENHRY, CDR2 SYGVKD. There are 13 residues in the CDR3. Unmatched junction bases numbered 2, after V lost 6 bases and J lost 2 bases. DNA for the CDR3: TGTGCCATCAGGGGACAGGGCACCTACGAGCAGTACTTC. Translating it yields CAIRGQGTYEQYF.

CDR3 sequence: CASSFKPIKRSEQYF. CDR3 nucleotide sequence: TGTGCCAGCAGTTTTAAACCTATCAAACGCAGTGAGCAGTACTTC. The J gene is TRBJ2-7, the V gene TRBV27; D remains ambiguous. The CDR3 spans 15 residues. Trimming left V 3 bases short and J 7 bases short, with 19 bases between. In germline, CDR1 is MNHEY, CDR2 SMNVEV (reference sequence).

V and J are TRBV2 and TRBJ2-5; 11 nucleotides agree with TRBD2. The CDR3 runs 19 residues. Germline V lookup: CDR1 SNHLY, CDR2 FYNNEI. The ends lost 0 bases at V and 1 base at J; junction bases unmatched: 10. The CDR3 DNA sequence: TGTGCCAGCAGTGAAGCGCGTCCCTTAGCGGGAGGGCCCCAAGAGACCCAGTACTTC. It translates to CASSEARPLAGGPQETQYF.

The gene calls are TRBV30 and TRBJ1-1; D may be TRBD1 (5 bases). Trimming took 1 base from V and 0 from J, leaving 12 bases between them. The germline V gene has CDR1 GTSNPN and CDR2 SVGIG (reference sequence). The CDR3 is made up of 15 amino acids. This chain's CDR3 is CAWSAGNLMNTEAFF. In DNA form, the CDR3 reads TGTGCCTGGAGTGCAGGGAACTTGATGAACACTGAAGCTTTCTTT.